Shown below are 17 T cell receptor beta chains from a single sample sequenced in a study of cytotoxic CD8 clonotypes in ibrutinib-treated CLL. Profiling relied on immunoSEQ multiplex PCR, and the TCRdb table lists in-frame clones only, not all of them. Of approximately 16,000 clones listed, less than 70% are singletons. The material was PBMCs, obtained before ibrutinib treatment. The receptors come from a human donor with chronic lymphocytic leukemia.

CDR3 sequence (DNA): TGTGCCAGCAGCCTGGACAGGGGATACGCTGAAGCTTTCTTT. Translating gives CASSLDRGYAEAFF. V and J are TRBV5-4 and TRBJ1-1, with 9 bases aligning to TRBD1. This CDR3 comprises 14 residues. V trimming: 4 bases; J trimming: 6 bases; junction bases outside the gene matches: 7. CDR1 SGHNT and CDR2 YYREEE come from the germline V gene (reference sequence).

This rearrangement joins TRBV14 to TRBJ2-3, with 8 bases lining up with TRBD2. CDR3 size: 18 residues. V was clipped by 2 bases and J by 5 bases; unmatched bases: 15. The germline gives CDR1 SGHDN, CDR2 FVKESK. The CDR3 protein is CASSQSKLTREGQDTQYF. In nucleotides, the CDR3 is TGTGCCAGCAGCCAAAGTAAATTAACCCGGGAGGGCCAAGATACGCAGTATTTT. The full variable domain, completed using reference TRBV14 and TRBJ2-3, is EAGVTQFPSHSVIEKGQTVTLRCDPISGHDNLYWYRRVMGKEIKFLLHFVKESKQDESGMPNNRFLAERTGGTYSTLKVQPAELEDSGVYFCASSQSKLTREGQDTQYFGPGTRLTVL.

This clone was detected a few times. This chain connects TRBV28 to TRBJ1-2, with a tentative D call TRBD1 (5 bases). The germline V gene encodes CDR1 MDHEN and CDR2 SYDVKM. The CDR3 has 13 amino acids. Trimming cost V 3 bases and J 2 bases, with 7 bases left between them. CDR3 DNA sequence: TGTGCCAGCAGTTTGGGACGGAACTATGGCTACACCTTC. Translated: CASSLGRNYGYTF.

The chain uses TRBV5-5 and TRBJ2-4, with a possible D match to TRBD1 (6 bases). Germline-derived CDR1 and CDR2 are SGHKS and YYEKEE (reference sequence). V lost 5 bases, J lost 6 bases, and 18 bases lay in between. The CDR3 contains 15 residues. CDR3 sequence: CASRAPGTQLNIQYF. CDR3 sequence (DNA): TGTGCCAGCAGAGCGCCCGGGACACAGTTAAACATTCAGTACTTC.

The CDR3 DNA reads as TGTGCCAGCAGCTTAGCATGGGGACAGGGGCCTAACACTGAAGCTTTCTTT. Protein product: CASSLAWGQGPNTEAFF. V is TRBV7-2 and J is TRBJ1-1; 10 positions agree with TRBD1. Germline assignment: CDR1 SGHTA and CDR2 FQGNSA. This CDR3 spans 17 amino acids. J was trimmed by 2 bases and V by 0 bases; bases with no gene match: 6.

J is TRBJ1-2 and V is TRBV19; 8 bases agree with TRBD1. The CDR3 has 14 amino acids. After removal of 5 bases from V and 7 bases from J, the junction contained 9 bases not matched to a gene. CDR1 and CDR2 (germline): LNHDA, SQIVND (reference sequence). CDR3 sequence reads: CASSLPGQEVGYTF. CDR3 nucleotides: TGTGCCAGTAGTCTTCCGGGACAGGAGGTTGGCTACACCTTC.

This chain links TRBV21-1 with TRBJ2-3; the tabulated D call, TRBD1, remains unverified against the DNA. TRBV21-1 is a listed pseudogene. The CDR3 runs to 16 residues. The CDR3: CASSLNGQKSTDTQYF. The CDR3 DNA reads TGTGCCAGCAGCCTCAACGGACAGAAAAGCACAGATACGCAGTATTTT.

The chain links TRBV6-1 to TRBJ2-7; D uncertain. CDR1 and CDR2 from the germline V gene are MNHNS and SASEGT. V lost 3 bases and J 4 bases, leaving 1 base between the germline ends. This CDR3 comprises 10 residues. CDR3 region: CASSDYEQYV. The CDR3 coding sequence is TGTGCCAGCAGTGATTACGAGCAGTACGTC.

The chain recombines TRBV19 with TRBJ2-2; unclear D gene. Germline CDR1 reads LNHDA; CDR2 reads SQIVND (reference sequence). Trimming cost V 0 bases and J 3 bases, with 11 bases left between them. This CDR3 is built from 16 residues. The CDR3 DNA reads TGTGCCAGTAGTATAGATCGGGTGGGTGACACCGGGGAGCTGTTTTTT. Amino acids: CASSIDRVGDTGELFF.

This clone showed up just a few times. This chain uses TRBV19 with TRBJ2-2; 7 bases match TRBD1. CDR1 is LNHDA, CDR2 SQIVND, per germline (reference sequence). J lost 6 bases, V lost 1 base, and 5 bases had no gene match. This CDR3 has 15 residues. The CDR3 sequence: CASSIGATGAGELFF. CDR3 coding DNA: TGTGCCAGTAGTATAGGGGCAACAGGGGCCGGGGAGCTGTTTTTT.

The chain uses TRBV28 and TRBJ2-2; no reliable D call. Trimming removed 7 bases from V and 6 bases from J, with 9 bases in between. This CDR3 is 12 amino acids long. The germline V gene encodes CDR1 MDHEN and CDR2 SYDVKM. CDR3 sequence reads: CASKPFSGELFF. CDR3 nucleotides: TGTGCCAGCAAGCCCTTTTCCGGGGAGCTGTTTTTT.

This clone turned up a few times. V is TRBV27 and J is TRBJ1-2; 9 positions agree with TRBD1. Per the germline V gene, CDR1 is MNHEY and CDR2 is SMNVEV (reference sequence). The CDR3 is made up of 16 amino acids. The V and J ends lost 5 bases and 0 bases, in that order; junction bases with no gene match: 7. The CDR3 DNA sequence: TGTGCCAGCAGTCACAGGGGGCGCGGGTCTAACTATGGCTACACCTTC. Translation gives CASSHRGRGSNYGYTF.

This chain connects TRBV7-2 to TRBJ2-4, with D perhaps matching TRBD2 (6 bases). V lost 5 bases, J lost 14 bases, and 19 bases lay in between. Germline CDR1 and CDR2: SGHTA and FQGNSA. The CDR3 extends over 13 amino acids. In nucleotides, the CDR3 is TGTGCCAGCAGCCCGGAGGGCCTACCCAGCGAGTACTTC. This gives the protein CASSPEGLPSEYF. The whole variable domain, remainder taken from reference TRBV7-2 and TRBJ2-4, is GAGVSQSPSNKVTEKGKDVELRCDPISGHTALYWYRQSLGQGLEFLIYFQGNSAPDKSGLPSDRFSAERTGGSVSTLTIQRTQQEDSAVYLCASSPEGLPSEYFGAGTRLSVL.

Here the CDR3 reads CASSEGLAGGYPLYEQYV. The CDR3, as DNA: TGTGCCAGCTCGGAGGGGCTAGCGGGGGGATATCCTCTCTACGAGCAGTACGTC. The rearrangement uses TRBV18 and TRBJ2-7; 11 bases match TRBD2. J was trimmed by 3 bases and V by 6 bases; bases with no gene match: 16. The CDR3 is 18 amino acids. CDR1 and CDR2 from the germline V gene are KGHSH and LQKENI.

The table lists this clone with a few counts. The chain has TRBV28 and TRBJ1-4; D uncertain. V lost 1 base, J lost 4 bases, and 13 bases lay in between. CDR3 length: 16 residues. Per germline, CDR1 MDHEN and CDR2 SYDVKM. CDR3 amino acids: CASSLYWAGRNEKLFF. In DNA, the CDR3 is TGTGCCAGCAGTTTATACTGGGCAGGCCGTAATGAAAAACTGTTTTTT.

The V and J genes are TRBV27 and TRBJ2-1; 7 bases match TRBD2. This CDR3 has 19 amino acids. Per germline, CDR1 MNHEY and CDR2 SMNVEV (reference sequence). With 4 bases clipped from V and 0 bases from J, the junction kept 15 bases outside the gene matches. In DNA form, the CDR3 reads TGTGCCAGCAGTTCCGCGTTAGTGAGAGCGGGGAGCTCCTACAATGAGCAGTTCTTC. Translated: CASSSALVRAGSSYNEQFF.

The chain couples TRBV6-5 to TRBJ1-1, with TRBD1 as a possible D gene (6 bases). V shed 9 bases and J shed 1 base, with 15 bases lying between them. The CDR3 length is 14 residues. CDR1 and CDR2 from the germline V gene are MNHEY and SVGAGI. CDR3 in amino acids: CASDPGGGNTEAFF. The CDR3 coding sequence is TGTGCCAGTGACCCGGGAGGGGGGAACACTGAAGCTTTCTTT.